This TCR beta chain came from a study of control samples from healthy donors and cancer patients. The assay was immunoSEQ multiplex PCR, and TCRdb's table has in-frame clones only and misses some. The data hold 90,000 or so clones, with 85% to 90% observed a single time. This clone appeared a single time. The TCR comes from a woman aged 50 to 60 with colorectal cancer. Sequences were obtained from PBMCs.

CDR3 DNA sequence: TGTGCCAGTAGTTATTCGGGGACTGTTTATGAAAAACTGTTTTTT. Translation: CASSYSGTVYEKLFF. This rearrangement joins TRBV19 to TRBJ1-4; TRBD1 is a possible D gene (5 bases). Germline CDR1 LNHDA, CDR2 SQIVND (reference sequence). V was clipped by 5 bases and J by 6 bases, with 16 bases between them. The length of the CDR3 is 15 residues.